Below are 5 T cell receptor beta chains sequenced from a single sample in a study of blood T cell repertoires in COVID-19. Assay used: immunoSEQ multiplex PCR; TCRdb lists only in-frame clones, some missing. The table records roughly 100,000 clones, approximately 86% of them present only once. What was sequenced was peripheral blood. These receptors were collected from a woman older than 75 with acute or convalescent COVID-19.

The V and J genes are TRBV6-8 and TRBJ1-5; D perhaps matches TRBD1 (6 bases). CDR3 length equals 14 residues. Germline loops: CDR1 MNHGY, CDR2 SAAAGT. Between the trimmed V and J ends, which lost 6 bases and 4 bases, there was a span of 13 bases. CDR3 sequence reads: CASRRQGWNQPQHF. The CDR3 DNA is TGTGCCAGCAGGCGGCAGGGGTGGAATCAGCCCCAGCATTTT.

CDR3 sequence: CASSEWGPNQPQHF. The DNA of the CDR3 is TGTGCCAGCAGTGAGTGGGGGCCCAATCAGCCCCAGCATTTT. This chain uses TRBV6-1 with TRBJ1-5; a weak D match, TRBD1 (6 bases). The CDR3 consists of 14 residues. Trimming pared 3 bases from V and 3 bases from J, leaving 9 bases between. CDR1 is MNHNS and CDR2 is SASEGT in the germline V gene.

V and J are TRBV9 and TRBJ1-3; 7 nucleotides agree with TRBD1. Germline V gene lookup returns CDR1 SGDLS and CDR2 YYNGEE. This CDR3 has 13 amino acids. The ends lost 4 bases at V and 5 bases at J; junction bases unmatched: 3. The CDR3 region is CASSSTGRNTIYF. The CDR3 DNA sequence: TGTGCCAGCAGCTCGACAGGGAGAAACACCATATATTTT.

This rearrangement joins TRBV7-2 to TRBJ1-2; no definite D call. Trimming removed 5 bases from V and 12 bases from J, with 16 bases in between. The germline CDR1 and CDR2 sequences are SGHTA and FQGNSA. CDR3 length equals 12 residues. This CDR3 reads CASSPRGGSNTF. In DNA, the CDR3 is TGTGCCAGCAGCCCCCGCGGAGGGTCCAACACCTTC.

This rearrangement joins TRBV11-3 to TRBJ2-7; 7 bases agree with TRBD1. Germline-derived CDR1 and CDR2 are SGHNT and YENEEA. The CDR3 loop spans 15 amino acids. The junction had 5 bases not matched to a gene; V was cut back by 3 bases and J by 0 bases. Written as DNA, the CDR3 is TGTGCCAGCAGCTTCTCCGGGACAGTCTCCTACGAGCAGTACTTC. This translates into CASSFSGTVSYEQYF.